This T cell receptor (beta chain) emerged from a study of CD8 T cells in Susac syndrome. Whole-study findings and limits: That the number of individuals in its TCR sequencing and HLA analysis was relatively small was acknowledged by the study.

This CDR3 is built from 13 residues. Trimming pared 5 bases from V and 6 bases from J, leaving 11 bases between. Germline V lookup: CDR1 MGHDK, CDR2 SYGVNS. This clonotype showed up just once. Its antigen is unknown. Random hexamers were used to reverse transcribe the RNA input (0.5 to 1 ug). TCRdb reanalysed the immunoSEQ multiplex PCR reads using MiXCR and keeps one entry per CDR3 protein. The table lists about 190,000 distinct CDR3 sequences, roughly 96% of them singletons. High-throughput TCR beta sequencing covered peripheral CD8+ and CD4+ T cells. Negative magnetic isolation gave CD8+ and CD4+ cells; FACS enriched CD8+ TEMRA.

The V gene is TRBV25-1, the J gene TRBJ2-1; D is possibly TRBD2 (6 bases). Sequencing used CD4+ T cells from PBMCs. The clonotype originates from a human donor in good health. The CDR3 sequence is CASSIQGLNEQFF. DNA for the CDR3: TGTGCCAGCAGTATCCAGGGACTCAATGAGCAGTTCTTC.